A selection of T cell receptor beta chains follows, all from one sample in a study of blood T cell repertoires in COVID-19. Measured with immunoSEQ multiplex PCR; TCRdb has only the in-frame clones, and not every one. The sample lists roughly 230,000 clones, more than 70% occurring once. The sample comprised peripheral blood. These receptors all stem from an elderly woman with acute or convalescent COVID-19. Each CDR3 is given with its conserved first and last residue. Each record gives: CDR3 protein, CDR3 DNA, clone size, V gene, J gene, D gene. The D gene is left open where the match is weak. Clone sizes are given selectively: once, few, many, or a class where the clone is expanded.

CDR3: CASSPAGTPNTEAFF
DNA: TGCGCCAGCAGCCCAGCTGGGACACCGAACACTGAAGCTTTCTTT
size: .
V: TRBV5-1
J: TRBJ1-1
D: .

CDR3: CASSTRTGVYNSPLHF
DNA: TGTGCCAGTAGTACCCGGACAGGGGTTTATAATTCACCCCTCCACTTT
size: .
V: TRBV19
J: TRBJ1-6
D: TRBD1

CDR3: CSVEDLPTPSGGYTF
DNA: TGCAGCGTTGAAGATCTTCCTACCCCTTCGGGGGGCTACACCTTC
size: once
V: TRBV29-1
J: TRBJ1-2
D: .

CDR3: CASSPDTVKAFF
DNA: TGTGCCAGCTCACCGGACACCGTGAAAGCTTTCTTT
size: .
V: TRBV18
J: TRBJ1-1
D: .

CDR3: CASSPGGSGQETQYF
DNA: TGCGCCAGCAGCCCGGGGGGTAGCGGGCAAGAGACCCAGTACTTC
size: .
V: TRBV5-1
J: TRBJ2-5
D: TRBD2

CDR3: CASSVQGGDYGYTF
DNA: TGCGCCAGCAGCGTACAGGGGGGAGACTATGGCTACACCTTC
size: .
V: TRBV5-1
J: TRBJ1-2
D: TRBD1

CDR3: CASSEEGVGGARNEQFF
DNA: TGTGCCAGCAGCGAAGAAGGGGTCGGGGGGGCCCGGAATGAGCAGTTCTTC
size: once
V: TRBV7-2
J: TRBJ2-1
D: TRBD2

CDR3: CASSLQEGINYGYTF
DNA: TGTGCCAGCAGCCTCCAGGAGGGGATAAACTATGGCTACACCTTC
size: .
V: TRBV7-2
J: TRBJ1-2
D: .

CDR3: CAISESEKTRMAFF
DNA: TGTGCCATCAGTGAGTCGGAGAAAACCCGAATGGCTTTCTTT
size: .
V: TRBV10-3
J: TRBJ1-1
D: .

CDR3: CASSVDGGNQPQHF
DNA: TGTGCCAGCAGCGTAGACGGGGGCAATCAGCCCCAGCATTTT
size: .
V: TRBV9
J: TRBJ1-5
D: .

CDR3: CASSLRLLAGVPYEQYF
DNA: TGTGCCAGCAGCTTACGCTTGCTAGCGGGGGTACCCTACGAGCAGTACTTC
size: once
V: TRBV5-8
J: TRBJ2-7
D: TRBD2

CDR3: CASSDGPYNEQFF
DNA: TGTGCCAGCAGTGATGGCCCTTACAATGAGCAGTTCTTC
size: .
V: TRBV6-1
J: TRBJ2-1
D: .

CDR3: CASSLGGADYGYTF
DNA: TGTGCCAGCAGTTTAGGGGGCGCCGACTATGGCTACACCTTC
size: .
V: TRBV6-6
J: TRBJ1-2
D: TRBD1

CDR3: CASSIDYLAGAQGAYNEQFF
DNA: TGTGCCAGTAGTATAGATTACCTAGCGGGGGCCCAAGGGGCCTACAATGAGCAGTTCTTC
size: .
V: TRBV19
J: TRBJ2-1
D: TRBD2

CDR3: CASSWRQGSETQYF
DNA: TGCGCCAGCAGCTGGAGACAGGGCTCAGAGACCCAGTACTTC
size: .
V: TRBV5-1
J: TRBJ2-5
D: TRBD1

CDR3: CATSATNEKLFF
DNA: TGTGCCACCTCAGCAACTAATGAAAAACTGTTTTTT
size: many
V: TRBV3-1/TRBV3-2
J: TRBJ1-4
D: .

CDR3: CASRPQTGANVLTF
DNA: TGTGCCAGTAGACCCCAGACTGGGGCCAACGTCCTGACTTTC
size: .
V: TRBV19
J: TRBJ2-6
D: .

CDR3: CASSQAALTSGYYEQYF
DNA: TGCGCCAGCAGCCAAGCCGCGCTGACTAGCGGATACTACGAGCAGTACTTC
size: .
V: TRBV4-1
J: TRBJ2-7
D: TRBD2

CDR3: CASSRGAGARTAYGYTF
DNA: TGTGCCAGTAGCAGAGGGGCGGGCGCCAGGACAGCCTATGGCTACACCTTC
size: .
V: TRBV19
J: TRBJ1-2
D: .

CDR3: CASSVSQAEGALGANVLTF
DNA: TGTGCCAGCAGCGTATCCCAGGCGGAGGGGGCGCTTGGGGCCAACGTCCTGACTTTC
size: .
V: TRBV9
J: TRBJ2-6
D: .

CDR3: CASSLEIEEQYF
DNA: TGTGCCAGCAGCTTAGAGATCGAGGAGCAGTACTTC
size: .
V: TRBV11-3
J: TRBJ2-7
D: .

CDR3: CASSFRTGTTEAFF
DNA: TGTGCCAGCAGTTTCCGAACAGGGACCACTGAAGCTTTCTTT
size: .
V: TRBV27
J: TRBJ1-1
D: .

CDR3: CASTRRTGGINYGYTF
DNA: TGTGCCAGCACTCGACGGACAGGGGGTATAAACTATGGCTACACCTTC
size: .
V: TRBV2
J: TRBJ1-2
D: TRBD1

CDR3: CASGSRGFYEQYF
DNA: TGTGCCAGCGGTTCCAGGGGGTTCTACGAGCAGTACTTC
size: .
V: TRBV2
J: TRBJ2-7
D: TRBD1

CDR3: CASSSGSQGDEQYF
DNA: TGCGCCAGCAGCTCCGGGTCTCAGGGGGACGAGCAGTACTTC
size: .
V: TRBV5-1
J: TRBJ2-7
D: TRBD1

CDR3: CASSLFRQGYSNEQFF
DNA: TGCGCCAGCAGCTTATTCCGGCAGGGATATTCGAATGAGCAGTTCTTC
size: .
V: TRBV5-1
J: TRBJ2-1
D: .

CDR3: CASSIGSGWDNLRNTEAFF
DNA: TGTGCCAGTAGTATAGGGTCCGGATGGGACAACCTCAGGAACACTGAAGCTTTCTTT
size: few
V: TRBV19
J: TRBJ1-1
D: .

CDR3: CASSEIRGYDEQFF
DNA: TGTGCCAGCAGTGAGATCCGGGGATACGATGAGCAGTTCTTC
size: .
V: TRBV2
J: TRBJ2-1
D: .

CDR3: CASSTGVRTEAFF
DNA: TGTGCCAGTAGTACAGGGGTTAGAACTGAAGCTTTCTTT
size: .
V: TRBV19
J: TRBJ1-1
D: .

CDR3: CASGLAENTEAFF
DNA: TGTGCCAGCGGTCTAGCGGAGAACACTGAAGCTTTCTTT
size: .
V: TRBV27
J: TRBJ1-1
D: .

CDR3: CSVDAGANTGELFF
DNA: TGCAGCGTTGACGCGGGGGCCAACACCGGGGAGCTGTTTTTT
size: .
V: TRBV29-1
J: TRBJ2-2
D: .

CDR3: CASSNPGGAGTEAFF
DNA: TGTGCCAGCAGTAACCCAGGGGGCGCCGGCACTGAAGCTTTCTTT
size: .
V: TRBV6-5
J: TRBJ1-1
D: TRBD1

CDR3: CASSRAPAEAFF
DNA: TGTGCCAGCAGCCGGGCCCCTGCCGAAGCTTTCTTT
size: .
V: TRBV3-1/TRBV3-2
J: TRBJ1-1
D: .

CDR3: CASTSGGWNTEAFF
DNA: TGTGCCAGTACTAGCGGGGGCTGGAACACTGAAGCTTTCTTT
size: .
V: TRBV19
J: TRBJ1-1
D: .

CDR3: CASSSGTGDYGYTF
DNA: TGTGCCAGCAGCTCCGGGACAGGGGACTATGGCTACACCTTC
size: .
V: TRBV7-9
J: TRBJ1-2
D: TRBD1

CDR3: CASSLAGTGVVYGYTF
DNA: TGTGCCAGCAGCTTAGCGGGGACGGGGGTCGTCTATGGCTACACCTTC
size: .
V: TRBV7-2
J: TRBJ1-2
D: .

CDR3: CASSATQGTTPLHF
DNA: TGTGCCAGCAGCGCAACACAGGGAACTACACCCCTCCACTTT
size: .
V: TRBV9
J: TRBJ1-6
D: .

CDR3: CASSPESGFMGQPQHF
DNA: TGTGCCAGCTCACCAGAGTCCGGGTTTATGGGTCAGCCCCAGCATTTT
size: few
V: TRBV18
J: TRBJ1-5
D: .

CDR3: CASSHLRTAAFF
DNA: TGCGCCAGCAGTCATCTCCGGACAGCGGCTTTCTTT
size: once
V: TRBV23-1
J: TRBJ1-1
D: .

CDR3: CASSFGGGGGNQPQHF
DNA: TGTGCCAGCAGCTTTGGAGGGGGGGGTGGCAATCAGCCCCAGCATTTT
size: .
V: TRBV5-4
J: TRBJ1-5
D: .

CDR3: CARSPDRGILAKNIQYF
DNA: TGTGCCAGAAGCCCAGACAGGGGGATTCTAGCCAAAAACATTCAGTACTTC
size: .
V: TRBV5-3
J: TRBJ2-4
D: TRBD1

CDR3: CASSSTGTGRTEAFF
DNA: TGTGCCAGCAGTTCGACCGGGACAGGGAGGACTGAAGCTTTCTTT
size: .
V: TRBV28
J: TRBJ1-1
D: TRBD1

CDR3: CASSPGGQYGYTF
DNA: TGTGCCAGCAGTCCTGGGGGACAGTATGGCTACACCTTC
size: .
V: TRBV3-1/TRBV3-2
J: TRBJ1-2
D: TRBD1

CDR3: CSAAGNQPQHF
DNA: TGCAGTGCGGCGGGAAACCAGCCCCAGCATTTT
size: .
V: TRBV20-1
J: TRBJ1-5
D: .

CDR3: CASSHRTTDGGYTF
DNA: TGTGCCAGCAGCCACCGAACTACTGATGGTGGCTACACCTTC
size: .
V: TRBV3-1/TRBV3-2
J: TRBJ1-2
D: .

CDR3: CASSYSGLGGDYNEQFF
DNA: TGTGCCAGCAGTTACTCAGGGCTTGGGGGCGACTACAATGAGCAGTTCTTC
size: .
V: TRBV6-2/TRBV6-3
J: TRBJ2-1
D: .

CDR3: CASSDRGTNYGYTF
DNA: TGTGCCAGCAGTGACAGGGGCACTAACTATGGCTACACCTTC
size: .
V: TRBV2
J: TRBJ1-2
D: .

CDR3: CASSTGTYYEQYF
DNA: TGTGCCAGCAGCACCGGGACATACTACGAGCAGTACTTC
size: .
V: TRBV5-4
J: TRBJ2-7
D: .

CDR3: CASTNGPGRGNTEAFF
DNA: TGTGCCAGCACGAACGGGCCGGGGAGGGGCAACACTGAAGCTTTCTTT
size: once
V: TRBV27
J: TRBJ1-1
D: .

CDR3: CASCEVSSGRGFFGYTF
DNA: TGTGCCAGCTGCGAAGTTTCCAGTGGCAGGGGCTTTTTTGGCTACACCTTC
size: .
V: TRBV6-1
J: TRBJ1-2
D: .

CDR3: CASSIRDRMGNEQFF
DNA: TGTGCCAGTAGTATCCGGGACAGGATGGGCAATGAGCAGTTCTTC
size: .
V: TRBV19
J: TRBJ2-1
D: TRBD1